Shown below are 6 T cell receptor beta chains from a single sample sequenced in a study of T cell responses to AZD1222 COVID-19 vaccine. Assay used: immunoSEQ multiplex PCR; TCRdb lists only in-frame clones, some missing. The sample has some 150,000 clones; about 90% are singletons. Sequenced here: peripheral blood, sampled on day 0 of AZD1222 vaccination. The receptors shown here come from an adult in good health.

The chain uses TRBV30 and TRBJ2-7; tentatively, D is TRBD1 or TRBD2 (6 bases each). The CDR3 loop spans 12 amino acids. CDR1 is GTSNPN, CDR2 SVGIG, per germline (reference sequence). The V gene lost 4 bases and the J gene lost 5 bases, with 12 bases spanning the gap. CDR3 amino acids: CAWTRGGNEQYF. The CDR3, as DNA: TGTGCCTGGACCAGGGGAGGTAACGAGCAGTACTTC. Based on the CDR3 plus reference TRBV30 and TRBJ2-7, the full variable domain is SQTIHQWPATLVQPVGSPLSLECTVEGTSNPNLYWYRQAAGRGLQLLFYSVGIGQISSEVPQNLSASRPQDRQFILSSKKLLLSDSGFYLCAWTRGGNEQYFGPGTRLTVT.

This clone was observed many times. The rearrangement uses TRBV2 and TRBJ1-5, with D uncertain. V lost 7 bases, J lost 5 bases, and 12 bases lay in between. Germline V CDR1 and CDR2: SNHLY, FYNNEI. The CDR3 has 13 amino acids. In DNA form, the CDR3 reads TGTGCCAGCAACATTTTTGGGGATCAGCCCCAGCATTTT. This encodes CASNIFGDQPQHF.

The rearrangement links TRBV10-3 to TRBJ1-3, with D hard to call. V lost 2 bases and J lost 2, with 7 bases in between. This CDR3 contains 14 residues. Germline V gene lookup returns CDR1 ENHRY and CDR2 SYGVKD. DNA of the CDR3: TGTGCCATCAGTGAGCAAGAAACTGGAAACACCATATATTTT. This encodes CAISEQETGNTIYF.

The CDR3 nucleotides are TGTGCCAGCAGCTTGAGGACAGGGATTAATTCACCCCTCCACTTT. Residues: CASSLRTGINSPLHF. The chain is built from TRBV5-4 and TRBJ1-6, with 8 bases that match TRBD1. The V gene's germline CDR1 is SGHNT and CDR2 YYREEE (reference sequence). This CDR3 region has 15 residues. Unmatched junction bases numbered 3, after V lost 1 base and J lost 6 bases.

The chain carries TRBV5-8 and TRBJ1-5; D unresolved. Trimming took off 1 base at V and 0 bases at J, with 5 bases between the two ends. The CDR3 has 14 residues. Germline V gives CDR1 SGHTS, CDR2 YDEGEE. The CDR3 loop reads CASSLRDSNQPQHF. The CDR3 nucleotides are TGTGCCAGCAGCTTGAGGGATAGCAATCAGCCCCAGCATTTT.

V is TRBV25-1 and J is TRBJ2-7; either TRBD1 or TRBD2 may fit D (5 bases each). The CDR3 covers 13 residues. In germline, CDR1 is MGHDK, CDR2 SYGVNS. The germline V and J ends were trimmed by 4 bases and 5 bases, with 12 bases remaining between them. CDR3 DNA: TGTGCCAGCAGTGTCGGGGCGGGCAACGAGCAGTACTTC. Protein sequence: CASSVGAGNEQYF.